Listed here are 27 T cell receptor beta chains from one sample, sequenced in a study of T cells in Graves' hyperthyroidism and ophthalmopathy. It was RNA transcripts that yielded the amplified TCR beta CDR3 regions. In the first-round RT-PCR of the TCR CDR3, the HTBI primer set was used. TCRdb re-called the multiplex PCR reads with MiXCR, one entry per CDR3 protein. The profile shows around 260,000 distinct CDR3 sequences, 25% of them singletons. The sequencing input was blood. The receptors stem from a man aged 35 to 55 with Graves' hyperthyroidism that later progressed to Graves' ophthalmopathy.

This clonotype was picked up many times. The chain carries TRBV28 and TRBJ2-7; a weak D match, TRBD2 (5 bases). Germline V lookup: CDR1 MDHEN, CDR2 SYDVKM. The ends were cut back, 7 bases at V and 2 bases at J, with 15 bases in the middle. The CDR3 totals 14 residues. CDR3 sequence reads: CASTRADHTYEQYF. Written as DNA, the CDR3 is TGTGCCAGCACGAGAGCGGACCACACCTACGAGCAGTACTTC.

This clonotype was seen repeatedly, ten times or more. Here the CDR3 reads CASSPWTGALDTGELFF. CDR3 DNA sequence: TGTGCCAGCAGCCCATGGACAGGGGCCTTGGACACCGGGGAGCTGTTTTTT. The chain carries TRBV9 and TRBJ2-2, with 9 positions matching TRBD1. Germline trimming cut 4 bases from V and 3 bases from J; bases unmatched to any gene: 10. Germline values: CDR1 SGDLS, CDR2 YYNGEE. This CDR3 contains 17 residues.

This clonotype was counted ten times or more. The rearrangement joins TRBV28 to TRBJ2-5, with TRBD2 matching 10 bases. Germline assignment: CDR1 MDHEN and CDR2 SYDVKM. This CDR3 is 15 amino acids long. V lost 2 bases, J lost 2 bases, and 2 bases stayed unmatched. The DNA for the CDR3 is TGTGCCAGCAGTTTAACTAGCGGGATACAAGAGACCCAGTACTTC. Translating it yields CASSLTSGIQETQYF.

This clonotype was found many times. This chain uses TRBV6-5 with TRBJ1-2; the D is unclear. The CDR3 has 16 amino acids. The V and J ends lost 1 base and 4 bases respectively, with 16 bases between them. CDR1 MNHEY and CDR2 SVGAGI come from the germline V gene. The CDR3 coding sequence is TGTGCCAGCAGTTACTGGCCCCTCAGTTCAAGCTATGGCTACACCTTC. This sequence encodes CASSYWPLSSSYGYTF.

This clonotype has ten or more counts. The chain links TRBV29-1 to TRBJ2-7, with a weak D call TRBD2 (6 bases). Deletions cut 7 bases from V and 0 bases from J, with 16 bases between. Germline lookup yields CDR1 SQVTM and CDR2 ANQGSEA. This CDR3 region has 14 residues. Here the CDR3 DNA reads TGCAGCGCAGTAGACCGGGGGAGCTCCTACGAGCAGTACTTC. It encodes CSAVDRGSSYEQYF.

The table lists this clonotype with many counts. J is TRBJ2-5 and V is TRBV30; either TRBD1 or TRBD2 may supply D (5 bases each). This CDR3 region has 14 residues. Germline loops: CDR1 GTSNPN, CDR2 SVGIG (reference sequence). V dropped 8 bases and J dropped 4 bases, with 20 bases sitting between them. As DNA, the CDR3 is TGTGCCGCAGACCGGGGCCTGGGGCGAGAGACCCAGTACTTC. Its translation is CAADRGLGRETQYF.

This clonotype was counted ten times or more. The V and J genes are TRBV6-5 and TRBJ2-7; 9 nucleotides align to TRBD1. The CDR3 covers 15 residues. The germline gives CDR1 MNHEY, CDR2 SVGAGI. V lost 8 bases to trimming and J lost 2 bases; unmatched junction nucleotides: 10. The CDR3 nucleotides are TGTGCCAGCGGTCGTGCCGGGACAGGGACCTACGAGCAGTACTTC. Protein product: CASGRAGTGTYEQYF.

This clonotype was counted ten times or more. V usage is TRBV27 and J usage is TRBJ1-5; 7 positions agree with TRBD1. CDR1 is MNHEY and CDR2 is SMNVEV in the germline V gene (reference sequence). V dropped 6 bases and J dropped 7; count of bases not matched to a gene: 6. The CDR3 consists of 13 residues. CDR3 DNA: TGTGCCAGCAGCAAAGGGGGCGGCCAGCCCCAGCATTTT. It translates to CASSKGGGQPQHF.

This clonotype has a count of ten or more. The chain joins TRBV3-1 to TRBJ2-2; D unclear. Germline V gives CDR1 LGHDT, CDR2 YNNKEL (reference sequence). V gave up 1 base and J gave up 4 bases, with 7 bases separating them. This CDR3 is 14 amino acids long. The CDR3 here is CASSQVRATGELFF. In DNA, the CDR3 is TGTGCCAGCAGCCAAGTACGTGCCACCGGGGAGCTGTTTTTT.

This clonotype has more than one count but fewer than ten. This sequence joins TRBV12-3 or TRBV12-4 and TRBJ1-1; the D is unclear. The V and J ends lost 1 base and 12 bases respectively, with 15 bases between them. CDR3 length: 13 residues. The DNA for the CDR3 is TGTGCCAGCAGTTTAGTTTTCGGGGTGGAGACTTTCTTT. It is translated as CASSLVFGVETFF.

This clonotype was found many times. V usage is TRBV7-9 and J usage is TRBJ2-5, with D hard to call. The CDR3 totals 12 residues. CDR1 is SEHNR, CDR2 FQNEAQ, per germline (reference sequence). The V end lost 3 bases, the J end lost 3 bases, and 5 bases lay between the germline ends. CDR3 bases: TGTGCCAGCAGCTTTTCGGAAGAGACCCAGTACTTC. This sequence encodes CASSFSEETQYF.

This clonotype was observed at least ten times. The CDR3 here is CSAPPAGEQETQYF. The CDR3 coding sequence is TGCAGTGCACCCCCGGCGGGGGAACAAGAGACCCAGTACTTC. This chain connects TRBV20-1 to TRBJ2-5, with TRBD2 matching 7 bases. Per germline, CDR1 DFQATT and CDR2 SNEGSKA (reference sequence). This CDR3 is built from 14 residues. V shed 6 bases, J shed 2 bases, and the junction held 9 bases outside the gene matches.

Here the CDR3 DNA reads TGTGCCAGCAGTTTAGCTAGCGGGGCCTGGGAGCAGTACTTC. Protein product: CASSLASGAWEQYF. The chain carries TRBV12-3 or TRBV12-4 and TRBJ2-7, with 8 bases lining up with TRBD2. The J segment lost 7 bases and the V segment lost 0 bases, leaving 5 bases of the junction unmatched. CDR3 length equals 14 residues.

In its sample, this clonotype was seen many times. The chain joins TRBV20-1 to TRBJ2-3; 8 nucleotides line up with TRBD2. This CDR3 has 14 amino acids. V dropped 6 bases and J dropped 6; count of bases not matched to a gene: 11. Germline loops: CDR1 DFQATT, CDR2 SNEGSKA (reference sequence). CDR3 region: CSALQRELNDTQYF. In DNA, the CDR3 is TGCAGTGCCCTCCAGCGGGAGCTTAACGATACGCAGTATTTT.

This clonotype appeared many times. This sequence may be a read error, since a much larger clone differs from it by one base. The gene calls are TRBV24-1 and TRBJ2-7; 9 bases are shared with TRBD1. CDR1 and CDR2 from the germline V gene are KGHDR and SFDVKD. Trimming removed 7 bases from V and 2 bases from J; junction bases left unmatched: 8. This CDR3 contains 15 residues. The CDR3 here is CATRNRTGETYEQYF. CDR3 nucleotide sequence: TGTGCCACCAGGAACCGGACAGGGGAGACCTACGAGCAGTACTTC.

V gene TRBV20-1 combines with J gene TRBJ1-2; D might be TRBD1 (5 bases). The CDR3 spans 15 residues. Trimming left V 2 bases short and J 3 bases short, with 16 bases between. Looked up from germline, CDR1 is DFQATT and CDR2 is SNEGSKA (reference sequence). CDR3 sequence (DNA): TGCAGTGCTAGACTCCACCCTGGGGGGTACTATGGCTACACCTTC. Encoded protein: CSARLHPGGYYGYTF.

The sample holds many counts of this clonotype. The chain recombines TRBV6-5 with TRBJ2-2; 7 bases line up with TRBD1. Germline assignment: CDR1 MNHEY and CDR2 SVGAGI. CDR3 size: 16 residues. The V and J ends lost 0 bases and 5 bases, in that order; junction bases with no gene match: 6. The CDR3 nucleotides read TGTGCCAGCAGTTACTCGGACAGGCTGGGTACCGGGGAGCTGTTTTTT. Translating gives CASSYSDRLGTGELFF.

A note on this clonotype: A much larger clone lies a single base off, so this may be a read error. The chain recombines TRBV19 with TRBJ2-7, with 13 bases that match TRBD2. V dropped 1 base and J dropped 0; count of bases not matched to a gene: 0. Per germline, CDR1 LNHDA and CDR2 SQIVND (reference sequence). This CDR3 comprises 16 residues. The CDR3 spells CASSIGTSGSSYEQYF. The CDR3 coding sequence is TGTGCCAGTAGTATAGGGACTAGCGGGAGCTCCTACGAGCAGTACTTC.

This clonotype was detected many times. The genes are TRBV10-3 and TRBJ2-7; tentatively, D is TRBD1 or TRBD2 (5 bases each). Germline CDR1 is ENHRY and CDR2 is SYGVKD. CDR3 length: 13 amino acids. V shed 10 bases and J shed 2 bases, with 15 bases lying between them. The CDR3 loop is CATTRDLTYEQYF. CDR3 bases: TGTGCCACAACACGGGACCTGACCTACGAGCAGTACTTC.

This clonotype was detected ten times or more. This sequence joins TRBV4-1 and TRBJ1-1, with a possible D match to TRBD1 (6 bases). The CDR3 extends over 17 amino acids. Germline CDR1 MGHRA, CDR2 YSYEKL. V was shortened by 0 bases and J by 5 bases, with 19 bases between the two germline ends. CDR3 DNA sequence: TGCGCCAGCAGCCAAGAACGGAGTGGGGGCGCGGGTACTGAAGCTTTCTTT. As protein: CASSQERSGGAGTEAFF.

The rearrangement joins TRBV20-1 to TRBJ1-1; 7 bases map to TRBD1. CDR1 and CDR2 (germline): DFQATT, SNEGSKA (reference sequence). The J segment lost 4 bases and the V segment lost 6 bases, leaving 5 bases of the junction unmatched. CDR3 size: 12 residues. The CDR3 protein is CSARDRATEAFF. For the CDR3, the DNA is TGCAGTGCCCGTGACAGGGCCACTGAAGCTTTCTTT.

This clonotype has a count of ten or more. J is TRBJ2-7 and V is TRBV7-9; D call uncertain. Germline loops: CDR1 SEHNR, CDR2 FQNEAQ (reference sequence). The CDR3 is made up of 13 amino acids. Trimming left V 5 bases short and J 3 bases short, with 11 bases between. The CDR3 is CASSPGPNYEQYF. The DNA of the CDR3 is TGTGCCAGCAGCCCCGGACCAAACTACGAGCAGTACTTC.

This clonotype was seen ten or more times. The V gene is TRBV11-2, the J gene TRBJ2-7, with 7 bases aligning to TRBD2. CDR3 size: 16 residues. Germline CDR1 reads SGHAT; CDR2 reads FQNNGV. V lost 6 bases to trimming and J lost 0 bases; unmatched junction nucleotides: 11. CDR3 in DNA: TGTGCCAGCAGGGCCCTGCGGCGGGAGATCTCCTACGAGCAGTACTTC. Translation gives CASRALRREISYEQYF.

Many counts were recorded for this clonotype. The genes are TRBV9 and TRBJ2-5; D possibly uses TRBD1 or TRBD2 (5 bases each). The germline V and J ends were trimmed by 3 bases and 7 bases, with 16 bases remaining between them. Germline-derived CDR1 and CDR2 are SGDLS and YYNGEE. This CDR3 spans 14 amino acids. CDR3: CASSGAGTRTTQYF. The DNA of the CDR3 is TGTGCCAGCAGCGGGGCCGGGACCCGGACGACCCAGTACTTC. The whole variable domain, remainder taken from reference TRBV9 and TRBJ2-5, is DSGVTQTPKHLITATGQRVTLRCSPRSGDLSVYWYQQSLDQGLQFLIQYYNGEERAKGNILERFSAQQFPDLHSELNLSSLELGDSALYFCASSGAGTRTTQYFGPGTRLLVL.

This clonotype occurred many times. The rearrangement joins TRBV14 to TRBJ1-1; the D is unclear. V lost 4 bases and J 4 bases, leaving 10 bases between the germline ends. CDR1 and CDR2 (germline): SGHDN, FVKESK. This CDR3 spans 13 amino acids. The CDR3 nucleotides read TGTGCCAGCAGCCTCCTTTCGAGCACTGAAGCTTTCTTT. This encodes CASSLLSSTEAFF.

This clonotype was seen repeatedly, ten times or more. The V and J genes are TRBV28 and TRBJ1-1, with D uncertain. CDR3 length: 12 amino acids. Germline lookup yields CDR1 MDHEN and CDR2 SYDVKM. Trimming took off 2 bases at V and 8 bases at J, with 9 bases between the two ends. The CDR3 here is CASSLLSGEAFF. Written as DNA, the CDR3 is TGTGCCAGCAGTTTACTGTCGGGGGAAGCTTTCTTT.

Ten or more counts support this clonotype. The rearrangement uses TRBV6-2 or TRBV6-3 and TRBJ2-7; D remains ambiguous. Trimming removed 6 bases at V and 0 bases at J, with 6 bases between. There are 12 residues in the CDR3. Germline assignment: CDR1 MNHEY and CDR2 SVGEGT. CDR3 amino acids: CASRPDSYEQYF. CDR3 DNA: TGTGCCAGCAGACCTGACTCCTACGAGCAGTACTTC.